This T cell receptor (beta chain) was recovered during a study of beta chain features in type 1 diabetes. Findings and caveats of the study: Equally in patients and controls, PCR might preferentially amplify shorter templates. TCRB CDR3 length was moderately but significantly reduced in all four CD4+ subsets of Type 1 diabetes patients.

The isolated RNA, all of it, was reverse transcribed, so expressed TCRB transcripts were what got sequenced. Mean read depth for naive, central memory and regulatory T cell samples was approximately 3.57 million reads. Assay: immunoSEQ multiplex PCR; the TCRdb copy retains only in-frame clones and omits some. The table includes around 710,000 clones, around 12% detected once. The CDR3 has 14 residues. The germline V gene encodes CDR1 KGHSH and CDR2 LQKENI. V lost 0 bases and J 3 bases, leaving 9 bases between the germline ends. This clone turned up a few times. Its antigen is still unknown. The sample consisted of naive CD4+ T cells from blood. This clonotype originated in a man younger than 45 with type 1 diabetes. The rearrangement joins TRBV18 to TRBJ2-7; a weak D match, TRBD2 (6 bases). The DNA of the CDR3 is TGTGCCAGCTCACCACCACCCGGGAGCTACGAGCAGTACTTC. It yields the protein CASSPPPGSYEQYF.